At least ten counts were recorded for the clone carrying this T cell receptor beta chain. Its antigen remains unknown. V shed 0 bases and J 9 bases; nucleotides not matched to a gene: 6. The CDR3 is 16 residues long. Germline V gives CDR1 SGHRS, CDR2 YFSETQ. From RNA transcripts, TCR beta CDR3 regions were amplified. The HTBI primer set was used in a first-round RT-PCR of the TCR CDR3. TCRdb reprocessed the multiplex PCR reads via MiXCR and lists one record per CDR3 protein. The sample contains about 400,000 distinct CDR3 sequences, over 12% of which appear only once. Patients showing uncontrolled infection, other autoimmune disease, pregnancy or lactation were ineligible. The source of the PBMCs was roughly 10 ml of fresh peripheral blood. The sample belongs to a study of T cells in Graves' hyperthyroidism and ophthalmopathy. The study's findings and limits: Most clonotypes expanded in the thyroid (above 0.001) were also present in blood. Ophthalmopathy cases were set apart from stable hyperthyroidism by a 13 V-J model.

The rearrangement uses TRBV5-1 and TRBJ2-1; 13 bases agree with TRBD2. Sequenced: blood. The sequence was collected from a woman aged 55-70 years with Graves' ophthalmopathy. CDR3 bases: TGCGCCAGCAGCTTGGAGGGACTAGCGGGGTCGGGTGAGCAGTTCTTC. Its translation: CASSLEGLAGSGEQFF.